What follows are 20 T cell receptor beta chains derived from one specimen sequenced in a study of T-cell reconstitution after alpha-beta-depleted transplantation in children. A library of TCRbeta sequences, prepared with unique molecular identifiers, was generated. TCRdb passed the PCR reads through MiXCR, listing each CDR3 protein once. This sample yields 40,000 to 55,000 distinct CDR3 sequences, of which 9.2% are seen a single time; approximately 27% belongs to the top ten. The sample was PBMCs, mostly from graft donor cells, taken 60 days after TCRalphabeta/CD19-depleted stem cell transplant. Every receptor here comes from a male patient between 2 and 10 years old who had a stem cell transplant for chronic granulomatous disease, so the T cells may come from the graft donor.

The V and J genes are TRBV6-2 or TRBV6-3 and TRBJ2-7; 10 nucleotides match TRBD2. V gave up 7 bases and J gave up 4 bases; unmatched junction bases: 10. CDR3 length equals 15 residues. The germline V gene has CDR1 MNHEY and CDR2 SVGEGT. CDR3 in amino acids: CASTSAGGPIYEQYF. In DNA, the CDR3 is TGTGCCAGCACCTCAGCGGGAGGGCCTATTTACGAGCAGTACTTC.

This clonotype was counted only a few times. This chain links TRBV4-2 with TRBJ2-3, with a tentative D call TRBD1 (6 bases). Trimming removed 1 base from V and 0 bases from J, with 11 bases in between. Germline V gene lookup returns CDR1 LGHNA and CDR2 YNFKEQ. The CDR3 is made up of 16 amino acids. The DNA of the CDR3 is TGTGCCAGCAGCCAAGTGGGGGCGGTTAGCACAGATACGCAGTATTTT. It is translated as CASSQVGAVSTDTQYF.

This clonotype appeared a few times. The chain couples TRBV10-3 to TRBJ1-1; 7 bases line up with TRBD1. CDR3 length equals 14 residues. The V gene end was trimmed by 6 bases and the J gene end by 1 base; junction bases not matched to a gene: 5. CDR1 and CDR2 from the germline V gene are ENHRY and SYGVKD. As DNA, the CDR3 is TGTGCCATCAGAACAGGGGCCCCGAACACTGAAGCTTTCTTT. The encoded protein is CAIRTGAPNTEAFF.

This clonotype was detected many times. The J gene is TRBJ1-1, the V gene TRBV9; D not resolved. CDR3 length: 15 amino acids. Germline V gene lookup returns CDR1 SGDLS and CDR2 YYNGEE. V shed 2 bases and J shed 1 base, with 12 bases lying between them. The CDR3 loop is CASSVGVGQNTEAFF. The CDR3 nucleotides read TGTGCCAGCAGCGTTGGAGTGGGCCAGAACACTGAAGCTTTCTTT.

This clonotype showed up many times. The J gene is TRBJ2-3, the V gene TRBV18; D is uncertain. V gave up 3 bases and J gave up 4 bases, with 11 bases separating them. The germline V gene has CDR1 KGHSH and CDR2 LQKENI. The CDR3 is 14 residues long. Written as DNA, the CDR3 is TGTGCCAGCTCACCCCAACGACGCGCAGATACGCAGTATTTT. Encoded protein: CASSPQRRADTQYF.

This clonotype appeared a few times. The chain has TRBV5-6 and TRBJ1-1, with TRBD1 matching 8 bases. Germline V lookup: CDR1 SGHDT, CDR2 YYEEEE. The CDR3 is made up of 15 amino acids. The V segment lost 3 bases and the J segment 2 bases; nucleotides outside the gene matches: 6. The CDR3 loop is CASSYRTGYNTEAFF. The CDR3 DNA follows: TGTGCCAGCAGCTACCGGACAGGGTATAACACTGAAGCTTTCTTT.

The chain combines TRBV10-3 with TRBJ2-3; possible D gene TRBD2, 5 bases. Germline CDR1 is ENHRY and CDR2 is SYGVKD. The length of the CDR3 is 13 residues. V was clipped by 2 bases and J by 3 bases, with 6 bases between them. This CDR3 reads CAISEERTDTQYF. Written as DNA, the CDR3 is TGTGCCATCAGTGAGGAGCGGACAGATACGCAGTATTTT.

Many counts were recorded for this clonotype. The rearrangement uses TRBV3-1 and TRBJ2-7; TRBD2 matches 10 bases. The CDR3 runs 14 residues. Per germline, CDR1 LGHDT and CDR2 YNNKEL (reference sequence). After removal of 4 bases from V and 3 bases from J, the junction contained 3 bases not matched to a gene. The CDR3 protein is CASSRAGGSYEQYF. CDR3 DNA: TGTGCCAGCAGCCGAGCGGGAGGGAGCTACGAGCAGTACTTC.

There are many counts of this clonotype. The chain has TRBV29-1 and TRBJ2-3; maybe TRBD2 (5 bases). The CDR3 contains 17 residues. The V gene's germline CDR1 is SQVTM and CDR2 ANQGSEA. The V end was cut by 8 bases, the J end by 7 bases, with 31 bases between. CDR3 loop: CSIVPAVLGVLKYTQYF. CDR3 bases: TGCAGCATTGTCCCAGCCGTACTGGGAGTTCTGAAGTATACGCAGTATTTT.

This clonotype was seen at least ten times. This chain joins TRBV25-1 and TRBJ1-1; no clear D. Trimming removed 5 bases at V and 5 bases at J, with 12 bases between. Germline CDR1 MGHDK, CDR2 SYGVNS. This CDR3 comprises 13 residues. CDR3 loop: CASSQLGITEAFF. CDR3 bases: TGTGCCAGCAGTCAACTTGGGATTACTGAAGCTTTCTTT.

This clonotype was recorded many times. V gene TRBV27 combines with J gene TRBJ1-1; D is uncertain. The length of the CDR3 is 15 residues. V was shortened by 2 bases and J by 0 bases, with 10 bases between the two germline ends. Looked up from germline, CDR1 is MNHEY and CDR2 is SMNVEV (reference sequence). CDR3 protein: CASSLGPAMNTEAFF. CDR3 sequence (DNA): TGTGCCAGCAGTTTAGGTCCAGCGATGAACACTGAAGCTTTCTTT.

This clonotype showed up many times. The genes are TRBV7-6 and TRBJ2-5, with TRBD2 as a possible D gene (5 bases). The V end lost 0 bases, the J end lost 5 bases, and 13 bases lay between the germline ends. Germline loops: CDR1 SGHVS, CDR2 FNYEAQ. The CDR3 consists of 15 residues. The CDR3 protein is CASSLASGVRETQYF. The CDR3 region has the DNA TGTGCCAGCAGCTTAGCTTCCGGGGTAAGGGAGACCCAGTACTTC.

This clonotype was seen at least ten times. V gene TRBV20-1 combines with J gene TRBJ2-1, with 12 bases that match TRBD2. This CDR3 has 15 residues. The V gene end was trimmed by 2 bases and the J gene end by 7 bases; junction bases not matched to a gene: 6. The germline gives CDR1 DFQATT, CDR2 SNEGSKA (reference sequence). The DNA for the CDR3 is TGCAGTGCTAGATCTAGCGGGAGGGCCGGTAATGAGCAGTTCTTC. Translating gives CSARSSGRAGNEQFF.

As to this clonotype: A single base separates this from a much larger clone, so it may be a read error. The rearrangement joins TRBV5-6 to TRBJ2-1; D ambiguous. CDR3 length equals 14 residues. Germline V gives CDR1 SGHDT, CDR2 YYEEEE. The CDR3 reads CASSLVRTYSEQFF. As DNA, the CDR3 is TGTGCCAGCAGCTTGGTACGAACCTACAGTGAGCAGTTCTTC. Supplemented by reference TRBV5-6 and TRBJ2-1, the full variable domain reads DAGVTQSPTHLIKTRGQQVTLRCSPKSGHDTVSWYQQALGQGPQFIFQYYEEEERQRGNFPDRFSGHQFPNYSSELNVNALLLGDSALYLCASSLVRTYSEQFFGPGTRLTVL.

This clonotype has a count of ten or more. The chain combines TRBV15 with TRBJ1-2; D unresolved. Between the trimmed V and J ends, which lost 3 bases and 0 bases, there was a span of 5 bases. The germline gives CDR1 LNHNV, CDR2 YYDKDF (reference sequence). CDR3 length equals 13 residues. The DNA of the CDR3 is TGTGCCACCAGCAGTCCCCCTAACTATGGCTACACCTTC. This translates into CATSSPPNYGYTF.

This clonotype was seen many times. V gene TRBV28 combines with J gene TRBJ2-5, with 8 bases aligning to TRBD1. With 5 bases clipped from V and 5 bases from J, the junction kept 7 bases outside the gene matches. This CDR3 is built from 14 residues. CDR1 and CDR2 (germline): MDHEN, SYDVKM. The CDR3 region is CASSPDRVGETQYF. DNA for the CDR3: TGTGCCAGCAGTCCGGACAGGGTTGGGGAGACCCAGTACTTC. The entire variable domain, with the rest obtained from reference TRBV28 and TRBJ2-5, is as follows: DVKVTQSSRYLVKRTGEKVFLECVQDMDHENMFWYRQDPGLGLRLIYFSYDVKMKEKGDIPEGYSVSREKKERFSLILESASTNQTSMYLCASSPDRVGETQYFGPGTRLLVL.

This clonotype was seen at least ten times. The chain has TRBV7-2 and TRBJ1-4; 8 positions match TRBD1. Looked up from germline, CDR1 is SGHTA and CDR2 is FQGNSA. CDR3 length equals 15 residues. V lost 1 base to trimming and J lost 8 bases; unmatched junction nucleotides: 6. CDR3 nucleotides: TGTGCCAGCAGCTTAGTTGCAGGGGGCAGCGAAAAACTGTTTTTT. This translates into CASSLVAGGSEKLFF.

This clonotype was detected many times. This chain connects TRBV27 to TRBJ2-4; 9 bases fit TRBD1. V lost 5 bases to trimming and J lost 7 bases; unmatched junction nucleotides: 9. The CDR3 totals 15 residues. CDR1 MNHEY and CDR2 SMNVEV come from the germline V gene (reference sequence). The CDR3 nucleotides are TGTGCCAGCAGTCCCGGGACAGGGTCGAGCAACATTCAGTACTTC. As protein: CASSPGTGSSNIQYF.

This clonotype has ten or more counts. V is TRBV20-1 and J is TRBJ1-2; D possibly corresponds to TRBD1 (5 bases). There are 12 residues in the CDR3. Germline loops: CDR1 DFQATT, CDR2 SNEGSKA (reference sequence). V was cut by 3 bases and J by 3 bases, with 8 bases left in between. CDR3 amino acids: CSARGLDYGYTF. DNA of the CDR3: TGCAGTGCTAGGGGGCTCGACTATGGCTACACCTTC.

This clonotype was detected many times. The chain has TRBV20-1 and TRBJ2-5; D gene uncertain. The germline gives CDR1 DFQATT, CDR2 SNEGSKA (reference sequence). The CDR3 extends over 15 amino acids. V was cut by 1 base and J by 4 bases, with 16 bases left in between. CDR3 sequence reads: CSARVELGVGETQYF. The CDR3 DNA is TGCAGTGCTAGAGTGGAGCTAGGAGTGGGAGAGACCCAGTACTTC.